The clone carrying this T cell receptor beta chain was seen a few times. Using a J-beta primer mix together with a sample-barcoded 5' primer, a second PCR was run for roughly 6 to 12 cycles. Each cDNA molecule carried a tag from a template-switch adaptor that contained 12 random nucleotides. TCRdb re-called the 5' RACE reads through MiXCR, storing one row per CDR3 protein. The table shows approximately 1.5 million distinct CDR3 sequences, with about 35% occurring only once. This sample is drawn from a study of blood T cells in healthy people across ages. Each donor had ten milliliters of peripheral blood drawn. The sequence was obtained from a woman in her thirties in good health. The source material was blood.

This CDR3 reads CASSLPTSGYHSYEQYF. The CDR3 DNA follows: TGCGCCAGCAGCTTGCCGACTAGCGGGTACCACTCCTACGAGCAGTACTTC. V usage is TRBV5-1 and J usage is TRBJ2-7; TRBD2 aligns across 10 bases. The CDR3 contains 17 residues. The germline V gene has CDR1 SGHRS and CDR2 YFSETQ. The V gene end was trimmed by 1 base and the J gene end by 0 bases; junction bases not matched to a gene: 7. Together with reference TRBV5-1 and TRBJ2-7, the CDR3 gives the full variable domain: KAGVTQTPRYLIKTRGQQVTLSCSPISGHRSVSWYQQTPGQGLQFLFEYFSETQRNKGNFPGRFSGRQFSNSRSEMNVSTLELGDSALYLCASSLPTSGYHSYEQYFGPGTRLTVT.